These T cell receptor beta chains were read from a single sample in a study of tumor-infiltrating lymphocytes in primary liver carcinoma. In TCRdb, the multiplex PCR reads were re-called with MiXCR into one record per CDR3 protein. Altogether 310,000 or so distinct CDR3 sequences are present, approximately 54% being singletons, with the ten largest covering about 17%. The sample consisted of peripheral blood. All receptors derive from a woman in her 30s with primary liver carcinoma and hepatitis B virus infection. CDR3s include the opening cysteine and the closing phenylalanine or tryptophan. D genes are given only for firm matches. Rows give clone size only sometimes, using once, few, many, or a class for an expanded clone.

CDR3: CASSYKDSCSYEQYF; DNA: TGTGCCAGCAGTTACAAGGACAGTTGCTCCTACGAGCAGTATTTC; D: -; V: TRBV6-5; size: -; J: TRBJ2-7
CDR3: CASSQARQRVNGYTF; DNA: TGCGCCAGCAGCCAAGCGAGACAGAGGGTAAATGGCTACACCTTC; D: -; V: TRBV4-1; size: few; J: TRBJ1-2
CDR3: CASSLVAGGDPSQYF; DNA: TGCGCCAGCAGCTTGGTCGCGGGAGGGGACCCCTCCCAGTACTTC; D: TRBD2; V: TRBV5-1; size: few; J: TRBJ2-5
CDR3: CASSLGVMSRGRHF; DNA: TGTGCCAGCAGTTTGGGGGTGATGAGCAGGGGGCGGCATTTT; D: TRBD1; V: TRBV12-3/TRBV12-4; size: many; J: TRBJ1-5
CDR3: CASKLAGDPYNEQLF; DNA: TGCGCCAGCAAGTTAGCGGGGGACCCCTACAATGAGCAGCTCTTC; D: TRBD2; V: TRBV5-1; size: -; J: TRBJ2-1
CDR3: CASSQEAAGEPFF; DNA: TGCGCCAGCAGCCAAGAGGCTGCCGGGGAGCCGTTTTTT; D: -; V: TRBV4-1; size: once; J: TRBJ2-2
CDR3: CPSSLAFWGITFFRNTEAFF; DNA: TGTCCCAGCAGTTTAGCGTTCTGGGGCATTACGTTTTTTCGGAACACTGAAGCTTTCTTT; D: -; V: TRBV12-3/TRBV12-4; size: -; J: TRBJ1-1
CDR3: CASSQALQGRNEQYF; DNA: TGTGCCAGCAGCCAAGCCCTGCAGGGGCGGAACGAGCAGTACTTC; D: -; V: TRBV4-2; size: -; J: TRBJ2-7
CDR3: CASSLNRGIAYEQYF; DNA: TGTGCCAGCAGCTTAAACAGGGGAATTGCCTACGAGCAGTACTTC; D: TRBD1; V: TRBV5-6; size: few; J: TRBJ2-7
CDR3: CASSQPEQGNPEAFF; DNA: TGCGCCAGCAGCCAACCGGAACAGGGAAACCCTGAAGCTTTCTTT; D: -; V: TRBV4-1; size: -; J: TRBJ1-1
CDR3: CASSTLQVEQYF; DNA: TGTGCCAGCAGCACCCTACAGGTAGAGCAGTATTTT; D: -; V: TRBV12-3/TRBV12-4; size: -; J: TRBJ2-3
CDR3: CASSLCQVGAFF; DNA: TGTGCCAGCAGCTTGTGTCAGGTCGGGGCTTTCTTT; D: -; V: TRBV11-2; size: -; J: TRBJ1-1
CDR3: CATSATGTSDTQYF; DNA: TGTGCCACCAGTGCAACCGGGACTAGCGATACGCAGTATTTT; D: TRBD2; V: TRBV24-1; size: -; J: TRBJ2-3
CDR3: CASSEWTTPYNEQFF; DNA: TGTGCTAGCAGTGAGTGGACCACCCCCTACAATGAGCAGTTCTTC; D: -; V: TRBV6-1; size: -; J: TRBJ2-1
CDR3: CASSQPYGLAGETQYF; DNA: TGTGCCAGCAGCCAACCCTACGGACTAGCGGGAGAGACCCAGTACTTC; D: TRBD2; V: TRBV4-2; size: many; J: TRBJ2-5
CDR3: CAIRRRPTNTEAFF; DNA: TGTGCCATCAGAAGGAGGCCTACGAACACTGAAGCTTTCTTT; D: -; V: TRBV28; size: -; J: TRBJ1-1
CDR3: CASSLVAGNGYTF; DNA: TGTGCCAGCAGTTTAGTGGCAGGGAATGGCTACACCTTC; D: -; V: TRBV12-3/TRBV12-4; size: -; J: TRBJ1-2
CDR3: CASLLLGSYEQYF; DNA: TGTGCCAGCCTCTTATTAGGATCCTACGAGCAGTACTTC; D: -; V: TRBV12-3/TRBV12-4; size: many; J: TRBJ2-7
CDR3: CASSLPGLVYNEQFF; DNA: TGTGCCAGTAGTTTACCGGGACTGGTGTACAATGAGCAGTTCTTC; D: -; V: TRBV19; size: -; J: TRBJ2-1
CDR3: CASRDYLGEQYF; DNA: TGCGCCAGCAGGGACTACCTGGGGGAGCAGTACTTC; D: -; V: TRBV10-2; size: -; J: TRBJ2-7
CDR3: CASSVEVGFTDTQYF; DNA: TGTGCCAGCAGCGTAGAAGTGGGGTTCACAGATACGCAGTATTTT; D: -; V: TRBV9; size: -; J: TRBJ2-3
CDR3: CASSLGRLHTDTQYF; DNA: TGTGCCAGTAGCTTAGGGAGACTGCACACAGATACGCAGTATTTT; D: -; V: TRBV11-1; size: -; J: TRBJ2-3
CDR3: CASSFARAGIGELFF; DNA: TGTGCCAGCAGCTTTGCGCGGGCGGGCATCGGGGAGCTGTTCTTT; D: -; V: TRBV11-1; size: -; J: TRBJ2-2
CDR3: CASSPGQGQGYTF; DNA: TGTGCCAGCAGTCCTGGACAGGGGCAAGGCTACACCTTC; D: TRBD1; V: TRBV6-5; size: -; J: TRBJ1-2
CDR3: CAIRGQDPYELYF; DNA: TGTGCCATCAGAGGGCAGGACCCGTACGAGCTGTACTTC; D: -; V: TRBV10-3; size: -; J: TRBJ2-7
CDR3: CASSETLAGGGETQYF; DNA: TGTGCCAGCAGTGAAACCCTAGCGGGAGGAGGGGAGACCCAGTACTTC; D: TRBD2; V: TRBV6-1; size: -; J: TRBJ2-5
CDR3: CASSLSVMGGSSYNEQFF; DNA: TGTGCCAGCAGCTTGAGTGTTATGGGAGGGAGCTCCTACAATGAGCAGTTCTTC; D: TRBD2; V: TRBV5-6; size: few; J: TRBJ2-1
CDR3: CVSSLTHLVSSYNEQFF; DNA: TGTGTCAGCAGCTTAACGCACCTAGTCAGTTCCTACAATGAGCAGTTCTTC; D: -; V: TRBV7-9; size: -; J: TRBJ2-1
CDR3: CASSSSGTYEQYF; DNA: TGTGCCAGCAGTTCTAGCGGAACCTACGAGCAGTACTTC; D: TRBD2; V: TRBV7-9; size: many; J: TRBJ2-7
CDR3: CASTDWTANTEAFF; DNA: TGTGCCAGCACCGATTGGACGGCGAACACTGAAGCTTTCTTT; D: -; V: TRBV6-2/TRBV6-3; size: many; J: TRBJ1-1
CDR3: CTSSPPPGVGETQYF; DNA: TGTACCAGTAGCCCCCCCCCGGGAGTGGGAGAGACCCAGTACTTC; D: -; V: TRBV11-2; size: -; J: TRBJ2-5
CDR3: CASSYFAGTSGPYERYF; DNA: TGTGCCAGCAGCTACTTCGCCGGGACTAGCGGCCCCTACGAGCGGTACTTC; D: TRBD2; V: TRBV6-2/TRBV6-3; size: few; J: TRBJ2-7
CDR3: CASSGTNWNTEAFF; DNA: TGTGCCAGCAGCGGAACTAATTGGAACACTGAAGCTTTCTTT; D: -; V: TRBV11-3; size: many; J: TRBJ1-1